This T cell receptor (beta chain) was recovered during a study of CD8+ T cells in alopecia areata. CD4, CD8alpha, NKG2D, NKG2ACE and other markers guided sorting of pooled cutaneous lymph node cells. This clone was recorded at least ten times. Each gene name is a mouse one. The sequencing template was cDNA reverse transcribed from extracted RNA. Sequenced by immunoSEQ multiplex PCR; TCRdb stores in-frame clones only, minus some. The sample shows about 9,000 clones, no singletons; the ten largest hold around 19%. The receptor's source is a C3H/HeJ mouse with alopecia areata. The mice in this strain carry MHC haplotype H2-k. Sequencing was performed on CD8+ T cells sorted from a lymph node.

The chain's CDR3 is CTCRGTKIYEQYF. The sequenced part of the CDR3 DNA is TGCACCTGCAGAGGGACAAAAATCTAT. The chain links TRBV1 to TRBJ2-7; D possibly corresponds to TRBD1 (6 bases). The CDR3 end is not reached by the read, which stops 4 residues before it; the germline J gene fills it in. Germline V lookup: CDR1 NSQYPW, CDR2 LRSPGD (reference sequence). CDR3 length: 13 amino acids. V shed 6 bases and J shed 3 bases, with 12 bases lying between them. Full variable domain (missing parts from reference TRBV1 and TRBJ2-7): VTLLEQNPRWRLVPRGQAVNLRCILKNSQYPWMSWYQQDLQKQLQWLFTLRSPGDKEVKSLPGADYLATRVTDTELRLQVANMSQGRTLYCTCRGTKIYEQYFGPGTRLTVL.